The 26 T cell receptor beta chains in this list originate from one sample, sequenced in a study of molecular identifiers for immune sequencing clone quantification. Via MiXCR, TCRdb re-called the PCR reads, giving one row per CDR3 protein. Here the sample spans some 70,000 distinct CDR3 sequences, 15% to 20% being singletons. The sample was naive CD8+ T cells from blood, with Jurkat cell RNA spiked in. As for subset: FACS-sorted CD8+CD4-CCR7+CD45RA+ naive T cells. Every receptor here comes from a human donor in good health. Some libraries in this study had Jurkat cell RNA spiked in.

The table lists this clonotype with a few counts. In DNA form, the CDR3 reads TGTGCCAGCAGTGACAGGGGTCAGCCCCAGCATTTT. Translating gives CASSDRGQPQHF. The chain carries TRBV2 and TRBJ1-5; maybe TRBD1 (6 bases). CDR1 is SNHLY and CDR2 is FYNNEI in the germline V gene. This CDR3 spans 12 amino acids. Trimming stripped 3 bases from V and 6 bases from J, with 6 bases between.

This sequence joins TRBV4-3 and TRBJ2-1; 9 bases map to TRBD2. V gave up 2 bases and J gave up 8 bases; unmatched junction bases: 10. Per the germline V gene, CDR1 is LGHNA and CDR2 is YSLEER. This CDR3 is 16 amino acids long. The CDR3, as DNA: TGCGCCAGCAGCCAATCCCTAGCGGGGAGTACGGATGAGCAGTTCTTC. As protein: CASSQSLAGSTDEQFF.

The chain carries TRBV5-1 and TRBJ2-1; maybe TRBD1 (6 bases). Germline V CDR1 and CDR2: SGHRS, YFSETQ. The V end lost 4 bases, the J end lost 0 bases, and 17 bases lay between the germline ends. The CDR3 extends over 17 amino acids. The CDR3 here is CASSPRNRVSSYNEQFF. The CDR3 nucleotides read TGCGCCAGCAGCCCGCGAAACAGGGTTAGCTCCTACAATGAGCAGTTCTTC.

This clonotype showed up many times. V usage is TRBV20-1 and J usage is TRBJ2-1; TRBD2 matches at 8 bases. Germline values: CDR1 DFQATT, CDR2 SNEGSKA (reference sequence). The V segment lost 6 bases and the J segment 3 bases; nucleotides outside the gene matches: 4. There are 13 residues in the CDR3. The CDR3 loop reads CSARLANYNEQFF. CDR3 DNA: TGCAGTGCCAGACTAGCGAACTACAATGAGCAGTTCTTC.

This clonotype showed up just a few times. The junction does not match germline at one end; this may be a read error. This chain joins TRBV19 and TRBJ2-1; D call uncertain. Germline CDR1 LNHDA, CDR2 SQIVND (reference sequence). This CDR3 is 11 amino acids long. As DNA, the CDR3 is TGTGCCAGTAGTAGCTACGATGAGCAGCTCTTC. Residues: CASSSYDEQLF.

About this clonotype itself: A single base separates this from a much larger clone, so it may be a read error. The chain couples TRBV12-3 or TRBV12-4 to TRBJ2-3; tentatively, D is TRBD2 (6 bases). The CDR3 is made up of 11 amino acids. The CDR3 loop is CTSMGGYTQYF. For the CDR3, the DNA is TGTACCAGCATGGGGGGTTATACGCAGTATTTT.

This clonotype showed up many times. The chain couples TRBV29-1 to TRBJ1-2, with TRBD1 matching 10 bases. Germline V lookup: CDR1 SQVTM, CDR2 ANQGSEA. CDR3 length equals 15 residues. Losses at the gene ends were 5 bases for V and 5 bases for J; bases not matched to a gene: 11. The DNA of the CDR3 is TGCAGCGTTCTTCTCCCCTCGGACAGGGGGTATGGCTACACCTTC. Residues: CSVLLPSDRGYGYTF.

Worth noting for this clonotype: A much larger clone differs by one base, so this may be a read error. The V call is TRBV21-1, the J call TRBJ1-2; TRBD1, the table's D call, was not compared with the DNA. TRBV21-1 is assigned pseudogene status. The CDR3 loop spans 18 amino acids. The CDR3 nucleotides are TGTGCCAGCAGCACCCCCCAGGACAGGGGGCGAGCCGACTATGGCTACACCTTC. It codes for CASSTPQDRGRADYGYTF.

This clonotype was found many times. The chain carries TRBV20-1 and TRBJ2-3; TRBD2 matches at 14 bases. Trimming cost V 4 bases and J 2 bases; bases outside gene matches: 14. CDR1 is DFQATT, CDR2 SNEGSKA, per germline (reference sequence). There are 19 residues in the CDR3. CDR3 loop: CSATSPGLAGVGNTDTQYF. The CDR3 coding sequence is TGCAGTGCTACGTCACCGGGACTAGCGGGAGTCGGGAACACAGATACGCAGTATTTT.

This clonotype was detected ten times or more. The CDR3 DNA reads TGTGCCAGCTCTTATTCCCGGGACCACCCGACCCCATCTGGGGCCAACGTCCTGACTTTC. Translating it yields CASSYSRDHPTPSGANVLTF. The chain employs TRBV3-1 and TRBJ2-6; tentatively, D is TRBD1 or TRBD2 (5 bases each). From germline, CDR1 is LGHDT and CDR2 YNNKEL (reference sequence). The V gene lost 8 bases and the J gene lost 1 base, with 27 bases spanning the gap. This CDR3 contains 20 residues.

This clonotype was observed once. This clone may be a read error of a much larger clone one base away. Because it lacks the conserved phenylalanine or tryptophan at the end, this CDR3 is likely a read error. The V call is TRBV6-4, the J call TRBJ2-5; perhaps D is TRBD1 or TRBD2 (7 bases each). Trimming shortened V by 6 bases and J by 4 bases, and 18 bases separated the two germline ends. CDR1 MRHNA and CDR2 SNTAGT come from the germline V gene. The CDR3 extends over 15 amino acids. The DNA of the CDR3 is TGTGCCAGCAGCCGCAGGGGGGGTCGTGGAGAGACCCAGTACATC. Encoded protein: CASSRRGGRGETQYI.

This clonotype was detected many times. CDR3 amino acids: CASSYPLLGGRSTDTQYF. DNA for the CDR3: TGTGCCAGCAGTTACCCACTTCTAGGGGGGCGAAGCACAGATACGCAGTATTTT. This sequence joins TRBV6-6 and TRBJ2-3; D assignment may be TRBD1 or TRBD2 (6 bases each). This CDR3 region has 18 residues. Trimming took 2 bases from V and 0 from J, leaving 18 bases between them. The germline CDR1 and CDR2 sequences are MNHNY and SVGAGI (reference sequence).

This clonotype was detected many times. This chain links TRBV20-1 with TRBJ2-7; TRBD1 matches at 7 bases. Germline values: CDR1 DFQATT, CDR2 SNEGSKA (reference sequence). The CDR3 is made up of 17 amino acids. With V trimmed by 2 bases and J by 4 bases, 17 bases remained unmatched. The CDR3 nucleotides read TGCAGTGCTAGACAACCCGGCCCGGGACAGACAAGATACGAGCAGTACTTC. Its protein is CSARQPGPGQTRYEQYF.

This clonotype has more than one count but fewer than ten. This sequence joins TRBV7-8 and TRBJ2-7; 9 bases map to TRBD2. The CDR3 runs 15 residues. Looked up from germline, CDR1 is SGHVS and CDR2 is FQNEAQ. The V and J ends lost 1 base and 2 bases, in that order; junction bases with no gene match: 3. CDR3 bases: TGTGCCAGCAGCTTAGGGGGACTAGCAACCTACGAGCAGTACTTC. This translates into CASSLGGLATYEQYF.

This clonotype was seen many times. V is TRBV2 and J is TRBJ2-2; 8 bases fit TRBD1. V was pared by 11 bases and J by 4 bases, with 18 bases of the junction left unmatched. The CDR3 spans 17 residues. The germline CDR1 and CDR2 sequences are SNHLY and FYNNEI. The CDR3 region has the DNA TGTGCCGGAATGGGCCCGACAGGGGACGGGGCCACCGGGGAGCTGTTTTTT. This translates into CAGMGPTGDGATGELFF.

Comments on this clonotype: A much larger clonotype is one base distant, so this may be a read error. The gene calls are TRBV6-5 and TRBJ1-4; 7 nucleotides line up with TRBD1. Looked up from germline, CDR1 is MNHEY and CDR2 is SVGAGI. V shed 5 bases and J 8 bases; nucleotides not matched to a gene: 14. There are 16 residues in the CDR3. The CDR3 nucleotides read TGTGCCAGCAGTGACAGTACAGGGGCCCTTTGGGAAAAACTGTTTTTT. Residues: CASSDSTGALWEKLFF.

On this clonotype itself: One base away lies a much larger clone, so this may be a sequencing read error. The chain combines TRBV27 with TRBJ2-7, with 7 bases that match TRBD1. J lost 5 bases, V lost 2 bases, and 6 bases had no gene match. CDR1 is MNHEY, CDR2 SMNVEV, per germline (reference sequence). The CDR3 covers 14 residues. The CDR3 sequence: CASSLTGAFHEQYF. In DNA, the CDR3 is TGTGCCAGCAGTTTAACAGGGGCCTTCCACGAGCAGTACTTC.

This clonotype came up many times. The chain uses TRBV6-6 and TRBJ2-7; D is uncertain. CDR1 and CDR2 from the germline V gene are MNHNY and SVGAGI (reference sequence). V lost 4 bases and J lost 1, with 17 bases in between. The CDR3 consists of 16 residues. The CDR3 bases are TGTGCCAGCAGTTCTCTGGCCACGATGGGGTCCTACGAGCAGTACTTC. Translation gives CASSSLATMGSYEQYF.

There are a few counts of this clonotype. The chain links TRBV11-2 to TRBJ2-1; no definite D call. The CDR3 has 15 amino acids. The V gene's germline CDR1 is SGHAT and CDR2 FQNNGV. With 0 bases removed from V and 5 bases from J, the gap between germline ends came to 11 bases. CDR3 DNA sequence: TGTGCCAGCAGCTTAGATGAGGTGTGGAACAATGAGCAGTTCTTC. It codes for CASSLDEVWNNEQFF.

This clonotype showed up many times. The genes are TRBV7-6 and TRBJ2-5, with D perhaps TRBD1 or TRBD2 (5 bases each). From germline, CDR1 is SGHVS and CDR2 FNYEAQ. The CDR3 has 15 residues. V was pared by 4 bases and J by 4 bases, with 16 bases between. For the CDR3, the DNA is TGTGCCAGCAGCTCGTCTGGGGGTGCGGTAGAGACCCAGTACTTC. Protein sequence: CASSSSGGAVETQYF.

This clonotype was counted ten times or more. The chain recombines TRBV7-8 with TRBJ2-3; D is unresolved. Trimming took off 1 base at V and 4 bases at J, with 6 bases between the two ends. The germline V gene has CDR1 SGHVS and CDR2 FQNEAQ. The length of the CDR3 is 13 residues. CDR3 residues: CASSLGWADTQYF. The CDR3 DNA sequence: TGTGCCAGCAGCTTAGGGTGGGCAGATACGCAGTATTTT.

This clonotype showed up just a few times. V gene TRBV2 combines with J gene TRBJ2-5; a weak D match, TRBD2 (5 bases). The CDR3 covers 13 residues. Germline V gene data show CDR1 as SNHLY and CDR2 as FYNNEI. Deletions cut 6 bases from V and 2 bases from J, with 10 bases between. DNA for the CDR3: TGTGCCAGCAGGTGGGAGACTCAAGAGACCCAGTACTTC. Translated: CASRWETQETQYF.

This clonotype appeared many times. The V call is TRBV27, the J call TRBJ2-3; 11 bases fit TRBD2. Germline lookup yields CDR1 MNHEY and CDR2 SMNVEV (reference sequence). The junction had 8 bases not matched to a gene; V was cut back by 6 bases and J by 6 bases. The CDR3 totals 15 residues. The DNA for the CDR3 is TGTGCCAGCAGGATACTAGCGGGAGCGAAGGATACGCAGTATTTT. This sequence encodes CASRILAGAKDTQYF.

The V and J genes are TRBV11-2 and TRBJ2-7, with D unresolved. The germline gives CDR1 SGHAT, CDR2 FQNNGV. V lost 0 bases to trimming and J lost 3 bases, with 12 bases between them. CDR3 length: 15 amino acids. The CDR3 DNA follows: TGTGCCAGCAGCTTAGATCTTGGTAGCAACTACGAGCAGTACTTC. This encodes CASSLDLGSNYEQYF. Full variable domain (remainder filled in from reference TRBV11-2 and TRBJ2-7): EAGVAQSPRYKIIEKRQSVAFWCNPISGHATLYWYQQILGQGPKLLIQFQNNGVVDDSQLPKDRFSAERLKGVDSTLKIQPAKLEDSAVYLCASSLDLGSNYEQYFGPGTRLTVT.

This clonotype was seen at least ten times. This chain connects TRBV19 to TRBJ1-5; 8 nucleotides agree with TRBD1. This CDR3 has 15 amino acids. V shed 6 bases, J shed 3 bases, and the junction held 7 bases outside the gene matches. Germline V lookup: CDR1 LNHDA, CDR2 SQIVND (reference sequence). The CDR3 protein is CASRKQGVDNQPQHF. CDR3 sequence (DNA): TGTGCCAGTAGGAAACAGGGGGTCGACAATCAGCCCCAGCATTTT. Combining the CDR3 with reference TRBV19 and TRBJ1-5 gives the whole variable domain DGGITQSPKYLFRKEGQNVTLSCEQNLNHDAMYWYRQDPGQGLRLIYYSQIVNDFQKGDIAEGYSVSREKKESFPLTVTSAQKNPTAFYLCASRKQGVDNQPQHFGDGTRLSIL.

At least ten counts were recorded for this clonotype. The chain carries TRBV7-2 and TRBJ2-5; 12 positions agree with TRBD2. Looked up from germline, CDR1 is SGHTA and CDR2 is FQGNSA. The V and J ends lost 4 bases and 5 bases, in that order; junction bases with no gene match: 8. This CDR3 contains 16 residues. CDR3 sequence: CASSSRLAGVLETQYF. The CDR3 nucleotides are TGTGCCAGCAGCTCCCGACTAGCGGGAGTGTTGGAGACCCAGTACTTC.